This is a list of T cell receptor beta chains from one sample in a study of cytomegalovirus exposure and HLA in healthy donors. Sequencing was performed with immunoSEQ multiplex PCR; in TCRdb, only in-frame clones are kept and a portion is missing. The data show approximately 140,000 clones, with 60% to 85% seen just once and about 5.9% held by the top ten. The sequenced material came from PBMCs. All receptors come from a man aged 50 to 59 in good health and CMV-seropositive. Both conserved end residues are part of each CDR3. Each record gives: clone size, J gene, D gene, V gene, CDR3 protein, CDR3 DNA. The D gene is left open where the match is weak. Expanded clones get a size class; other rows say once, few or many, or leave the size out.

. | TRBJ2-7 | TRBD2 | TRBV4-2 | CASSQDFLAGGNEQYF | TGTGCCAGCAGCCAAGATTTCCTAGCGGGAGGGAACGAGCAGTACTTC
. | TRBJ1-1 | . | TRBV5-1 | CASSSDSLNTEAFF | TGCGCCAGCAGTTCGGACAGTCTGAACACCGAAGCTTTCTTT
. | TRBJ2-3 | TRBD1 | TRBV11-2 | CASSSPSQGVTDTQYF | TGTGCCAGCAGCTCACCCTCACAGGGGGTCACAGATACGCAGTATTTT
. | TRBJ1-2 | . | TRBV15 | CATSRDHKTYGYTF | TGTGCCACCAGCAGAGATCACAAGACTTATGGCTACACCTTC
. | TRBJ2-7 | TRBD2 | TRBV27 | CASSLGTSGIPYEQYF | TGTGCCAGCAGTTTGGGAACTAGCGGAATTCCCTACGAGCAGTACTTC
once | TRBJ2-7 | . | TRBV21-1 | CASSRYTGPYEQYF | TGTGCCAGCAGCAGGTACACAGGACCCTACGAGCAGTACTTC
. | TRBJ2-7 | . | TRBV11-2 | CASSLAYEQYF | TGTGCCAGCAGCTTAGCCTACGAGCAGTACTTC
. | TRBJ1-1 | . | TRBV6-5 | CASARQTKTEAFF | TGTGCCAGCGCGAGGCAGACGAAAACTGAAGCTTTCTTT
. | TRBJ2-1 | TRBD2 | TRBV13 | CASSLGPGGVPEQFF | TGTGCCAGCAGCTTAGGACCGGGAGGGGTCCCTGAGCAGTTCTTC
. | TRBJ2-5 | . | TRBV5-1 | CASSLAYSQETQYF | TGCGCCAGCAGCTTGGCGTACAGCCAAGAGACCCAGTACTTC
. | TRBJ2-5 | TRBD1 | TRBV9 | CASSVAGGRAETQYF | TGTGCCAGCAGCGTAGCAGGGGGCCGGGCCGAGACCCAGTACTTC
once | TRBJ2-3 | TRBD2 | TRBV11-1 | CASSTGTSGITDTQYF | TGTGCCAGCAGCACCGGGACTAGCGGGATAACAGATACGCAGTATTTT
. | TRBJ2-2 | TRBD1 | TRBV4-1 | CASSHLDRVHTGELFF | TGCGCCAGCAGCCACTTAGACAGGGTGCACACCGGGGAGCTGTTTTTT